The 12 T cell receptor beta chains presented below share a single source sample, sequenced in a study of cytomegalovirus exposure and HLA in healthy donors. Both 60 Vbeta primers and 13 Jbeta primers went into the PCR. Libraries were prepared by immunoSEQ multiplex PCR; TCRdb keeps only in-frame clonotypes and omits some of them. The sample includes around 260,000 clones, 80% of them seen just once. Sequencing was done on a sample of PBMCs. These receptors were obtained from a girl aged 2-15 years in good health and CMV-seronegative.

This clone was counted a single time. The CDR3 region is CAISDGGADTQYF. The CDR3 region has the DNA TGTGCCATCAGTGATGGGGGGGCAGATACGCAGTATTTT. V is TRBV10-3 and J is TRBJ2-3; TRBD2 matches 7 bases. Germline assignment: CDR1 ENHRY and CDR2 SYGVKD. This CDR3 spans 13 amino acids. V dropped 3 bases and J dropped 4; count of bases not matched to a gene: 1.

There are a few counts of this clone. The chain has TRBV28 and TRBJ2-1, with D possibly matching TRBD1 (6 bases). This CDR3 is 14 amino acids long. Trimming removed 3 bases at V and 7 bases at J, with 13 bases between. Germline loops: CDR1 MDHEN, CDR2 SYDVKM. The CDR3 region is CASSFGTNRNEQFF. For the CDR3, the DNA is TGTGCCAGCAGTTTCGGGACAAACAGGAATGAGCAGTTCTTC.

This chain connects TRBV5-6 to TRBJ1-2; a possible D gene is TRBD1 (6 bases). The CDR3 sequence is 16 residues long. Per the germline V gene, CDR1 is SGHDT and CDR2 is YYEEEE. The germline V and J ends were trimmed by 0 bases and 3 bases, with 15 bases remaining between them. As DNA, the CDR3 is TGTGCCAGCAGCTTGGCCAGGGGTCTGAAATACTATGGCTACACCTTC. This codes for CASSLARGLKYYGYTF.

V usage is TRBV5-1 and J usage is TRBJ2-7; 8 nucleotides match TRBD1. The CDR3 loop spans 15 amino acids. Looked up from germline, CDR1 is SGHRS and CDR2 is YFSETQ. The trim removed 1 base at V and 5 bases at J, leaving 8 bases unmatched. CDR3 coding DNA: TGCGCCAGCAGCTTGTCTCCGGACAGGGCGAACGAGCAGTACTTC. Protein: CASSLSPDRANEQYF.

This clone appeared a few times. DNA for the CDR3: TGTGCCAGCAGCTTGGCCCGGGACAGTTTCTACGAGCAGTACTTC. Amino acid sequence: CASSLARDSFYEQYF. J is TRBJ2-7 and V is TRBV5-4; TRBD1 aligns across 7 bases. The germline CDR1 and CDR2 sequences are SGHNT and YYREEE (reference sequence). This CDR3 region has 15 residues. V shed 0 bases and J 3 bases; nucleotides not matched to a gene: 6.

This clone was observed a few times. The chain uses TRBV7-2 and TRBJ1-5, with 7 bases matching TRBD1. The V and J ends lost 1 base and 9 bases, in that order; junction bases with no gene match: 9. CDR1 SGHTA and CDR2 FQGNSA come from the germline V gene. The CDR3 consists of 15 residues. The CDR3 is CASSLGGTTGPPQHF. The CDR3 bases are TGTGCCAGCAGCTTAGGGGGAACGACAGGGCCGCCCCAGCATTTT.

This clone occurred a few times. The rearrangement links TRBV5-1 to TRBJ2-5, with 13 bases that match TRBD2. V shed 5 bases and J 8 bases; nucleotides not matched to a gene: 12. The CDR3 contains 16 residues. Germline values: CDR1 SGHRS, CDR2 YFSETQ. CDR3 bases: TGCGCCAGCAGTTTGACTAGCGGGGGGTCTGGTAAAACCCAGTACTTC. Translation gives CASSLTSGGSGKTQYF.

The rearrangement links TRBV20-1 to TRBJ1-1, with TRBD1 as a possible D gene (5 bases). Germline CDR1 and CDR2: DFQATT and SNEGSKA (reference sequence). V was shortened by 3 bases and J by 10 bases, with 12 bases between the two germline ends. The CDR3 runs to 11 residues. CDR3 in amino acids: CSARLRTRAFF. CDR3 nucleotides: TGCAGTGCTAGGTTGAGGACAAGAGCTTTCTTT.

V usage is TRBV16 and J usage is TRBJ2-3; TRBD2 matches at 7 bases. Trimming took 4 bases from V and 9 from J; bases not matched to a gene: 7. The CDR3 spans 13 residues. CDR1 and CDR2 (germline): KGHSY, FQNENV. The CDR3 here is CASSRPTSETQYF. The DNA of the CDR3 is TGTGCCAGCAGCCGGCCCACTAGCGAAACGCAGTATTTT.

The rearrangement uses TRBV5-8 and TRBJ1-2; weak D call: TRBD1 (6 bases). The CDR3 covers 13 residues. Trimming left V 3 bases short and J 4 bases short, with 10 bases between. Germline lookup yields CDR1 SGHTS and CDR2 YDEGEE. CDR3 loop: CASSSDRRYGYTF. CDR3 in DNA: TGTGCCAGCAGCTCGGACAGACGCTATGGCTACACCTTC. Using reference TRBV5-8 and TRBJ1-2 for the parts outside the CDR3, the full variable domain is EAGVTQSPTHLIKTRGQQATLRCSPISGHTSVYWYQQALGLGLQFLLWYDEGEERNRGNFPPRFSGRQFPNYSSELNVNALELEDSALYLCASSSDRRYGYTFGSGTRLTVV.

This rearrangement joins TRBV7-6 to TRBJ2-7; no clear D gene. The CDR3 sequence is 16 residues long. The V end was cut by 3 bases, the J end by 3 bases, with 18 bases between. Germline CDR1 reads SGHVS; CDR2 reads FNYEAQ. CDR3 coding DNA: TGTGCCAGCAGCTTTTTTCCTGGGCGATTCTTCTACGAGCAGTACTTC. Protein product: CASSFFPGRFFYEQYF.

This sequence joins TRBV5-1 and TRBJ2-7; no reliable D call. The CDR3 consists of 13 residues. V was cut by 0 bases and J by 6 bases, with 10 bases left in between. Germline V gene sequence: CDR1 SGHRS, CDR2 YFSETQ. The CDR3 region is CASSLDHGSEQYF. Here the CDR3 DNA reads TGCGCCAGCAGCTTGGATCATGGCTCCGAGCAGTACTTC.